This is a list of T cell receptor beta chains from one sample in a study of cytomegalovirus exposure and HLA in healthy donors. Here immunoSEQ multiplex PCR was the method, and the copy in TCRdb shows in-frame clones only, minus some. The data hold approximately 190,000 clones, with about 83% observed a single time. Material: PBMCs. These receptors were collected from a man in his forties or fifties in good health and CMV-seropositive. The CDR3 runs from the conserved cysteine through the conserved F or W. A D gene is named only where the DNA matches it firmly. Size values are once, few and many counts, or a class for expanded clones, and some rows have none.

once	TRBV6-1	TRBJ2-1	TRBD2	CASNLAGGPHEQFF	TGTGCCAGCAATCTAGCGGGAGGGCCTCATGAGCAGTTCTTC
-	TRBV10-3	TRBJ1-2	-	CAIRGGSTGTGYTF	TGTGCCATCAGGGGGGGGTCTACCGGGACCGGCTACACCTTC
-	TRBV27	TRBJ2-1	TRBD2	CASSHRGLAGEGNEQFF	TGTGCCAGCAGTCACAGAGGACTAGCGGGAGAGGGAAATGAGCAGTTCTTC
-	TRBV7-6	TRBJ2-5	TRBD1	CASSLGRTLGTGDQETQYF	TGTGCCAGCAGCTTAGGCAGGACTTTGGGGACAGGGGACCAAGAGACCCAGTACTTC
-	TRBV7-2	TRBJ2-3	TRBD2	CASSLVAGIRDTQYF	TGTGCCAGCAGCTTAGTAGCGGGTATACGAGATACGCAGTATTTT
-	TRBV6-6	TRBJ2-7	-	CASSPARRADEQYF	TGTGCCAGCAGTCCGGCTCGTAGAGCGGACGAGCAGTACTTC
-	TRBV30	TRBJ2-5	TRBD1	CAWSVGTGMGETQYF	TGTGCCTGGAGTGTGGGGACAGGGATGGGGGAGACCCAGTACTTC
-	TRBV6-5	TRBJ2-7	TRBD2	CATQTSGSYEQYF	TGTGCCACCCAGACTAGCGGGAGTTACGAGCAGTACTTC
-	TRBV7-2	TRBJ2-5	TRBD1	CASSRTGRETQYF	TGTGCCAGCAGCCGGACAGGGAGGGAGACCCAGTACTTC
-	TRBV5-4	TRBJ2-5	TRBD1	CASSPWTGSGETQYF	TGTGCCAGCAGCCCCTGGACAGGGAGTGGGGAGACCCAGTACTTC
-	TRBV9	TRBJ2-1	TRBD2	CASSVEGAGVEQFF	TGTGCCAGCAGCGTAGAAGGAGCGGGAGTTGAGCAGTTCTTC
once	TRBV5-4	TRBJ1-2	-	CASSLGGFGSYGYTF	TGTGCCAGCAGCTTGGGAGGGTTCGGTAGCTATGGCTACACCTTC
-	TRBV9	TRBJ2-7	-	CASSPAGKSYEQYF	TGTGCCAGCAGCCCCGCGGGGAAATCCTACGAGCAGTACTTC
-	TRBV15	TRBJ2-1	-	CATGVAVNNEQFF	TGTGCCACCGGGGTAGCGGTTAACAATGAGCAGTTCTTC
-	TRBV13	TRBJ1-1	TRBD1	CASSLLDRVNTEAFF	TGTGCCAGCAGCTTACTGGACAGGGTGAACACTGAAGCTTTCTTT